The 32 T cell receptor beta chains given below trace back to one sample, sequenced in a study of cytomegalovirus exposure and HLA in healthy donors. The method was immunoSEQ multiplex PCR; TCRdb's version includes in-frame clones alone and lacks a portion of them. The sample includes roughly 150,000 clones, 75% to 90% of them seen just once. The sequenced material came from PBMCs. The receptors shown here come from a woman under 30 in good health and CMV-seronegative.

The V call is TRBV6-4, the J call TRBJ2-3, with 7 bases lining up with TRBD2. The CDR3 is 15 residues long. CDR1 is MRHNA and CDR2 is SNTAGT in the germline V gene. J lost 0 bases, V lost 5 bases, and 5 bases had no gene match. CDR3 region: CASSLGRESTDTQYF. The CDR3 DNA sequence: TGTGCCAGCAGTTTGGGGAGGGAGAGCACAGATACGCAGTATTTT.

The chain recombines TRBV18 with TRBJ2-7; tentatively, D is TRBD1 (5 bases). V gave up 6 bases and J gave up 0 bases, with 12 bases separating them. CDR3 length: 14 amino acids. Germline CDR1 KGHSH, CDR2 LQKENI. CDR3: CASSIRQISYEQYF. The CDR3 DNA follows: TGTGCCAGCTCCATTAGACAGATCTCCTACGAGCAGTACTTC.

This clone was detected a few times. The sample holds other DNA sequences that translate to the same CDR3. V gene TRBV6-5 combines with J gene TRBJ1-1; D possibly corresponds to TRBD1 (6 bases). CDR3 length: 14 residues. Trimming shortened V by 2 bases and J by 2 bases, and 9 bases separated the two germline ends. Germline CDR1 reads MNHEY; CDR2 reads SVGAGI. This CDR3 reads CASSYGRGNTEAFF. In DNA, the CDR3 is TGTGCCAGCAGTTACGGCAGGGGTAACACTGAAGCTTTCTTT.

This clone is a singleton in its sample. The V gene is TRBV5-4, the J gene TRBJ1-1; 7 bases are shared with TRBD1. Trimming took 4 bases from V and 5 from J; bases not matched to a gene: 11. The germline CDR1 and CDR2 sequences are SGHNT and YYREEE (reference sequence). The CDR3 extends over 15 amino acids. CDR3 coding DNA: TGTGCCAGCAGCCCATGGAGGGGGCGCGGAACTGAAGCTTTCTTT. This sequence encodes CASSPWRGRGTEAFF.

The chain's CDR3 is CASSQEDGDGYNEQFF. CDR3 sequence (DNA): TGTGCCAGCAGCCAAGAGGACGGGGATGGCTACAATGAGCAGTTCTTC. The rearrangement links TRBV4-2 to TRBJ2-1; D is perhaps TRBD2 (5 bases). Germline CDR1 LGHNA, CDR2 YNFKEQ. The CDR3 runs to 16 residues. V was clipped by 0 bases and J by 3 bases, with 12 bases between them.

The CDR3 DNA reads TGTGCCAGCAGTTTTGAACAGGGCTATGGCTACACCTTC. This encodes CASSFEQGYGYTF. The chain is built from TRBV27 and TRBJ1-2; D possibly corresponds to TRBD1 (6 bases). Germline V gene data show CDR1 as MNHEY and CDR2 as SMNVEV (reference sequence). The CDR3 has 13 amino acids. V lost 3 bases and J 4 bases, leaving 9 bases between the germline ends.

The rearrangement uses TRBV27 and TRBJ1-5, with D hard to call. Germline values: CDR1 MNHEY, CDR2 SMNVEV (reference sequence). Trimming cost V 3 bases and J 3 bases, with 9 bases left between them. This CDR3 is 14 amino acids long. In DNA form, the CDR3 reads TGTGCCAGCAGTTTTCGAGGGAACAATCAGCCCCAGCATTTT. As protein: CASSFRGNNQPQHF.

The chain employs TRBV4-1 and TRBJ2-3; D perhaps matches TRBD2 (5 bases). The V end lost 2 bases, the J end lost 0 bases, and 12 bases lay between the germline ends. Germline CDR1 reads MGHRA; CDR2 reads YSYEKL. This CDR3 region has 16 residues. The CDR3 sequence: CASSQREDLSTDTQYF. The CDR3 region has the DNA TGCGCCAGCAGCCAACGTGAGGACTTAAGCACAGATACGCAGTATTTT.

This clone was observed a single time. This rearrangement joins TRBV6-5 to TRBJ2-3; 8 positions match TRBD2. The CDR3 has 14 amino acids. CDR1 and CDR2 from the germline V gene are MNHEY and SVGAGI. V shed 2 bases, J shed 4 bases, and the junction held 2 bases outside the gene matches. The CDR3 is CASSYNGGADTQYF. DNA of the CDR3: TGTGCCAGCAGTTACAACGGGGGGGCAGATACGCAGTATTTT.

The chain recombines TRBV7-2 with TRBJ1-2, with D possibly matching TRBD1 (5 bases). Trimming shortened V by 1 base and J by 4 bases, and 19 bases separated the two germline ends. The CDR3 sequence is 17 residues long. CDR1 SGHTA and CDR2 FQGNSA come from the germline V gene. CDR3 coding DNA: TGTGCCAGCAGCTTAGATGGGACGGTGGGACTCATCTATGGCTACACCTTC. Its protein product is CASSLDGTVGLIYGYTF.

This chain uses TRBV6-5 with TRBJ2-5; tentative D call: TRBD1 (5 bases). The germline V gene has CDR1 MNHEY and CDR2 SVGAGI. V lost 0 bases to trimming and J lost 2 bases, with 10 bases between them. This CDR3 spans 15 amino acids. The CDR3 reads CASSYSGHRQETQYF. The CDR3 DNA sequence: TGTGCCAGCAGTTACTCGGGGCACCGACAAGAGACCCAGTACTTC.

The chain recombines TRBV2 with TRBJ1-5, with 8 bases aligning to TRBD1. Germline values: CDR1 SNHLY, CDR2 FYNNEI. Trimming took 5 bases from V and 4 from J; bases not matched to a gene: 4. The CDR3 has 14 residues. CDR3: CASSLDRDNQPQHF. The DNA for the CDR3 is TGTGCCAGCAGTCTGGACAGGGATAATCAGCCCCAGCATTTT.

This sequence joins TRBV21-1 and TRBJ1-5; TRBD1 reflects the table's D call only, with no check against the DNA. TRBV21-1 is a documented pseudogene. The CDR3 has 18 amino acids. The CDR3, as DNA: TGTGCCAGCCCGCCCCGGGACATCTGTCTATCCCGCAATCAGCCCCAGCATTTT. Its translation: CASPPRDICLSRNQPQHF.

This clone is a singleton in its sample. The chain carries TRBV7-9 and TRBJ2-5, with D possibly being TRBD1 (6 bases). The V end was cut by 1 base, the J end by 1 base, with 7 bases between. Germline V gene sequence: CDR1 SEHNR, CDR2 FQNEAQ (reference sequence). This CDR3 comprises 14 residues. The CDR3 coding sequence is TGTGCCAGCAGCTTAGGGACAGTCCAAGAGACCCAGTACTTC. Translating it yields CASSLGTVQETQYF.

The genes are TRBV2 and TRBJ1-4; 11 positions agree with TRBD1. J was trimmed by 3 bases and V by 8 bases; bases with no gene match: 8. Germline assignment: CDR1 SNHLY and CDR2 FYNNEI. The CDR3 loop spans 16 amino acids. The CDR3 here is CASYPGQGEANEKLFF. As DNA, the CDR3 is TGTGCCAGCTATCCGGGACAGGGGGAAGCTAATGAAAAACTGTTTTTT.

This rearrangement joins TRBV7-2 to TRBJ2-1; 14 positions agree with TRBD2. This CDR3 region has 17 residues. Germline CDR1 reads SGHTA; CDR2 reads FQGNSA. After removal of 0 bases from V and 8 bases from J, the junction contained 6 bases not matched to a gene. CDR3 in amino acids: CASSLARLAGGTDEQFF. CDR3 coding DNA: TGTGCCAGCAGCTTAGCTCGACTAGCGGGAGGGACCGATGAGCAGTTCTTC.

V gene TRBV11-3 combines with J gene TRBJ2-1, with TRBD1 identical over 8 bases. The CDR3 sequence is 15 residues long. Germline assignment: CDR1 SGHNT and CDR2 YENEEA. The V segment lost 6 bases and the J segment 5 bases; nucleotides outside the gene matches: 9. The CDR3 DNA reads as TGTGCCAGCAGTGGAGGACAGGGTAATGACAATGAGCAGTTCTTC. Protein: CASSGGQGNDNEQFF.

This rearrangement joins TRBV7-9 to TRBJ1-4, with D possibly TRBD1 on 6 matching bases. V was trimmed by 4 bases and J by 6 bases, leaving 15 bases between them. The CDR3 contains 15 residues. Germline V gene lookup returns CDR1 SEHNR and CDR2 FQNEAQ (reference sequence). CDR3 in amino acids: CASSSPFSGDEKLFF. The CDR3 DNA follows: TGTGCCAGCAGCTCCCCCTTTTCAGGGGATGAAAAACTGTTTTTT.

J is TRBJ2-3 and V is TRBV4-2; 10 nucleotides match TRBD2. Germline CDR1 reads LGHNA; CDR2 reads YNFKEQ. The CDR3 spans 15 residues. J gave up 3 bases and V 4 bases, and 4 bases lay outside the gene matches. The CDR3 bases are TGTGCCAGCAGCCCAGCGGGGGGGCTTACAGATACGCAGTATTTT. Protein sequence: CASSPAGGLTDTQYF.

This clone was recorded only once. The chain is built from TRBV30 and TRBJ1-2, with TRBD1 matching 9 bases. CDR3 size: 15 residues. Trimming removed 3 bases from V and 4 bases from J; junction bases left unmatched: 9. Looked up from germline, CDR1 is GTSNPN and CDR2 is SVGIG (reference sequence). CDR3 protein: CAWSPDRGGGYGYTF. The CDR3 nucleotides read TGTGCCTGGAGCCCGGACAGGGGAGGAGGCTATGGCTACACCTTC.

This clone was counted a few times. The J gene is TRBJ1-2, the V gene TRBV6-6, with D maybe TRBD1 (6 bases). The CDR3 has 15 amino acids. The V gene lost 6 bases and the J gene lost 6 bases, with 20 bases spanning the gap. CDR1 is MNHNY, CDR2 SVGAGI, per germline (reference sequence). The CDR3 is CASSQTGTPTHGYTF. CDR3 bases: TGTGCCAGCAGCCAGACCGGGACACCTACCCATGGCTACACCTTC.

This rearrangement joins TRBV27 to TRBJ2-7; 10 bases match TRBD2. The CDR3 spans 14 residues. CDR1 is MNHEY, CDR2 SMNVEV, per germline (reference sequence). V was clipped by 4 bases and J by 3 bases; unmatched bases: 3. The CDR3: CASSYTSGIYEQYF. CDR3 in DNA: TGTGCCAGCAGTTATACTAGCGGGATCTACGAGCAGTACTTC.

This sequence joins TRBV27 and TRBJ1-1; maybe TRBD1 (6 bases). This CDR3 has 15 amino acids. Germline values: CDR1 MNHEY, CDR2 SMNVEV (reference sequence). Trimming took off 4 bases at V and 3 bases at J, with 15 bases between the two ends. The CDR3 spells CASSYGTLADTEAFF. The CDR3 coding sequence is TGTGCCAGCAGTTACGGGACATTGGCGGACACTGAAGCTTTCTTT.

The CDR3 reads CASSYGGEDQPQHF. Written as DNA, the CDR3 is TGTGCCAGCAGTTACGGAGGGGAGGATCAGCCCCAGCATTTT. The chain uses TRBV6-5 and TRBJ1-5; TRBD1 might be the D (5 bases). The germline V gene has CDR1 MNHEY and CDR2 SVGAGI. Trimming pared 2 bases from V and 5 bases from J, leaving 10 bases between. The CDR3 contains 14 residues.

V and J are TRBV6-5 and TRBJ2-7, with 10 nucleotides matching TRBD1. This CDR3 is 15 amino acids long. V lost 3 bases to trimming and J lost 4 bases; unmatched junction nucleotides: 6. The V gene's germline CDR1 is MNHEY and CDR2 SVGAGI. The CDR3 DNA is TGTGCCAGCAGTTATCATCCGGGACAGGGGTACGAGCAGTACTTC. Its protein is CASSYHPGQGYEQYF.

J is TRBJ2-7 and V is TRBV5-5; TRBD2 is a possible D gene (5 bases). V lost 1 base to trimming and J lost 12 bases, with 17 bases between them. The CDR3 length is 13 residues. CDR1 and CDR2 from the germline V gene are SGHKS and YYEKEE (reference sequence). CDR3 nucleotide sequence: TGTGCCAGCAGCTTGAGGGAGACGGCTGGAGCGTACTTC. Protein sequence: CASSLRETAGAYF.

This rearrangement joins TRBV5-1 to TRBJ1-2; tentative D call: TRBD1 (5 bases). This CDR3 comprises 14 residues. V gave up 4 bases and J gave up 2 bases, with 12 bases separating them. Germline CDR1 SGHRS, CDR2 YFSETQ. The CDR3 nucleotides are TGCGCCAGCAGCCGGGACGGGGGGAACTATGGCTACACCTTC. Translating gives CASSRDGGNYGYTF.

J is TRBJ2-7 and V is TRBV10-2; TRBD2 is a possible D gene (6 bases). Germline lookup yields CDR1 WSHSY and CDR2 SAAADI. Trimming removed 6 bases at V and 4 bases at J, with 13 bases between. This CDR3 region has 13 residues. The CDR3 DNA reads TGCGCCAGCAGATATGCGGGGAGATACGAGCAGTACTTC. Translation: CASRYAGRYEQYF.

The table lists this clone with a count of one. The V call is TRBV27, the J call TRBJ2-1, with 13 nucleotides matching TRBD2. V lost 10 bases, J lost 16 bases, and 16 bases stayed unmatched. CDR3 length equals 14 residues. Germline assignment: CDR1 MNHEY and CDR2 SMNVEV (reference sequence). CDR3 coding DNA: TGTGCCAACAGACGGACTAGCGGGGGTCTACCCCAATTCTTC. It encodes CANRRTSGGLPQFF.

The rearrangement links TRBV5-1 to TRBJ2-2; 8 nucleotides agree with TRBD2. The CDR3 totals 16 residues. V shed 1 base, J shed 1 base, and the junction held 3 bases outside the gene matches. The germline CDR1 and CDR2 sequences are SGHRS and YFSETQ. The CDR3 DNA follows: TGCGCCAGCAGCTTGACGGCGGGGGGGAACACCGGGGAGCTGTTTTTT. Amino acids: CASSLTAGGNTGELFF.

The CDR3 is CASSLGGAGGEKLFF. The CDR3, as DNA: TGTGCCAGCTCACTTGGAGGGGCCGGCGGTGAAAAACTGTTTTTT. V gene TRBV18 combines with J gene TRBJ1-4; D is perhaps TRBD1 (5 bases). This CDR3 comprises 15 residues. V lost 4 bases and J 7 bases, leaving 16 bases between the germline ends. CDR1 is KGHSH and CDR2 is LQKENI in the germline V gene. Complete variable domain (other parts from reference TRBV18 and TRBJ1-4): NAGVMQNPRHLVRRRGQEARLRCSPMKGHSHVYWYRQLPEEGLKFMVYLQKENIIDESGMPKERFSAEFPKEGPSILRIQQVVRGDSAAYFCASSLGGAGGEKLFFGSGTQLSVL.

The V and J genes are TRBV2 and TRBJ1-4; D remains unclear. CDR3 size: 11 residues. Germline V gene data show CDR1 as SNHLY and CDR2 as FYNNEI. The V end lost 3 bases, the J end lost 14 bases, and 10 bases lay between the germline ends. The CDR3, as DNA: TGTGCCAGCAGTGACGGAGGTATTCTGTTTTTT. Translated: CASSDGGILFF. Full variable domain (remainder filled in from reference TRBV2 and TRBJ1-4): EPEVTQTPSHQVTQMGQEVILRCVPISNHLYFYWYRQILGQKVEFLVSFYNNEISEKSEIFDDQFSVERPDGSNFTLKIRSTKLEDSAMYFCASSDGGILFFGSGTQLSVL.